This T cell receptor beta chain came from a study of T cells in localized non-small cell lung cancer. Sequencing was performed with immunoSEQ multiplex PCR; in TCRdb, only in-frame clones are kept and a portion is missing. In the table there are roughly 16,000 clones, about 88% of which are singletons. The germline V gene has CDR1 SGHNT and CDR2 YYREEE (reference sequence). With 4 bases removed from V and 2 bases from J, the gap between germline ends came to 12 bases. CDR3 length: 14 amino acids. This chain joins TRBV5-4 and TRBJ2-5, with D possibly being TRBD1 or TRBD2 (5 bases each). The receptor comes from an older female donor with stage III squamous cell lung carcinoma. This material consisted of peripheral blood, taken before any cancer treatment. The CDR3 sequence is CASSHGTRQETQYF. The CDR3 DNA sequence: TGTGCCAGCAGCCACGGGACCCGTCAAGAGACCCAGTACTTC.